Each of the 31 T cell receptor beta chains below was sequenced from the same sample in a study of patients and donors after allogeneic stem cell transplantation. TCRdb passed the RT-PCR reads through MiXCR, listing each CDR3 protein once. The data contain approximately 140,000 distinct CDR3 sequences, about two fifths of them singletons. The sequenced sample was blood, either unsorted or a sorted T cell fraction (not recorded which). The origin of the receptors is a human donor who was either an allogeneic HSCT recipient or a stem cell or donor lymphocyte infusion donor (not recorded which). It is not recorded whose cells these are; they may come from a transplant donor.

The chain has TRBV6-2 or TRBV6-3 and TRBJ1-1, with TRBD1 matching 11 bases. The junction had 3 bases not matched to a gene; V was cut back by 2 bases and J by 4 bases. Per germline, CDR1 MNHEY and CDR2 SVGEGT. The CDR3 runs to 15 residues. The CDR3 loop is CASSYGGTGGTEAFF. Written as DNA, the CDR3 is TGTGCCAGCAGTTACGGAGGGACAGGGGGCACTGAAGCTTTCTTT.

As DNA, the CDR3 is TGTGCCACAAGACTAGCGGGGCCCCCAGATACGCAGTATTTT. Translating gives CATRLAGPPDTQYF. The gene calls are TRBV10-3 and TRBJ2-3; 11 positions agree with TRBD2. Losses at the gene ends were 10 bases for V and 4 bases for J; bases not matched to a gene: 7. CDR3 length equals 14 residues. From germline, CDR1 is ENHRY and CDR2 SYGVKD.

The V call is TRBV6-5, the J call TRBJ2-1; 10 bases map to TRBD1. Per germline, CDR1 MNHEY and CDR2 SVGAGI. V trimming: 0 bases; J trimming: 4 bases; junction bases outside the gene matches: 3. The CDR3 runs to 16 residues. CDR3 DNA: TGTGCCAGCAGTTACTCGGGACAGGGGAAGTACAATGAGCAGTTCTTC. It encodes CASSYSGQGKYNEQFF.

V gene TRBV10-3 combines with J gene TRBJ1-5, with D uncertain. Germline CDR1 ENHRY, CDR2 SYGVKD. This CDR3 is 15 amino acids long. V was cut by 0 bases and J by 1 base, with 7 bases left in between. This CDR3 is CAISESPRSNQPQHF. CDR3 bases: TGTGCCATCAGTGAGTCGCCGAGGAGCAATCAGCCCCAGCATTTT.

The chain recombines TRBV5-1 with TRBJ2-4, with TRBD2 matching over 7 bases. This CDR3 has 14 residues. Germline assignment: CDR1 SGHRS and CDR2 YFSETQ. V shed 0 bases and J 9 bases; nucleotides not matched to a gene: 6. The DNA of the CDR3 is TGCGCCAGCAGCTTGGCAAGCGGGGAGCCCATTCAGTACTTC. Amino acids: CASSLASGEPIQYF.

V is TRBV27 and J is TRBJ1-4; D call uncertain. The V end was cut by 4 bases, the J end by 1 base, with 16 bases between. Germline V lookup: CDR1 MNHEY, CDR2 SMNVEV (reference sequence). The CDR3 length is 17 residues. The CDR3 loop reads CASSSRRRQETNEKLFF. The CDR3 coding sequence is TGTGCCAGCAGTTCGCGCCGAAGGCAGGAAACTAATGAAAAACTGTTTTTT.

The rearrangement links TRBV4-2 to TRBJ2-5; 9 bases match TRBD1. With V trimmed by 1 base and J by 2 bases, 8 bases remained unmatched. The length of the CDR3 is 17 residues. From germline, CDR1 is LGHNA and CDR2 YNFKEQ. The CDR3 sequence: CASSQVRDRDKQETQYF. The CDR3 region has the DNA TGTGCCAGCAGCCAAGTGAGGGACAGGGACAAACAAGAGACCCAGTACTTC.

V usage is TRBV10-3 and J usage is TRBJ1-5; no clear D. This CDR3 has 13 residues. Trimming cost V 7 bases and J 9 bases, with 16 bases left between them. Looked up from germline, CDR1 is ENHRY and CDR2 is SYGVKD. This CDR3 reads CAITRTVEGPQHF. The CDR3 nucleotides read TGTGCCATCACCCGGACGGTCGAGGGGCCCCAGCATTTT.

This clonotype was recorded a few times. V and J are TRBV5-6 and TRBJ1-6, with 7 bases aligning to TRBD1. With V trimmed by 3 bases and J by 6 bases, 12 bases remained unmatched. Looked up from germline, CDR1 is SGHDT and CDR2 is YYEEEE. The CDR3 loop spans 17 amino acids. CDR3 nucleotides: TGTGCCAGCAGCTCTTTCCATCGGGACAGCTTTAATTCACCCCTCCACTTT. Translating it yields CASSSFHRDSFNSPLHF. Using reference TRBV5-6 and TRBJ1-6 for the parts outside the CDR3, the full variable domain is DAGVTQSPTHLIKTRGQQVTLRCSPKSGHDTVSWYQQALGQGPQFIFQYYEEEERQRGNFPDRFSGHQFPNYSSELNVNALLLGDSALYLCASSSFHRDSFNSPLHFGNGTRLTVT.

This clonotype was counted between two and nine times. The chain links TRBV12-3 or TRBV12-4 to TRBJ1-2; 7 positions match TRBD1. The CDR3 totals 15 residues. J gave up 3 bases and V 5 bases, and 9 bases lay outside the gene matches. The CDR3 loop reads CASSAAGGRDYGYTF. The CDR3 DNA reads TGTGCCAGCAGTGCCGCAGGGGGAAGGGACTATGGCTACACCTTC.

The chain has TRBV6-1 and TRBJ1-2; 8 nucleotides agree with TRBD1. The CDR3 contains 13 residues. Germline CDR1 reads MNHNS; CDR2 reads SASEGT. V was clipped by 4 bases and J by 3 bases; unmatched bases: 1. CDR3 sequence reads: CASSVDRDYGYTF. The CDR3 nucleotides are TGTGCCAGCAGTGTGGACAGGGACTATGGCTACACCTTC.

The V and J genes are TRBV28 and TRBJ1-5; 9 bases align to TRBD1. The CDR3 contains 14 residues. Trimming at V came to 6 bases and at J to 2 bases, leaving 2 bases not matched to a gene. Germline CDR1 reads MDHEN; CDR2 reads SYDVKM. The CDR3 spells CASSRDRGNQPQHF. CDR3 coding DNA: TGTGCCAGCAGCCGGGACAGGGGCAATCAGCCCCAGCATTTT.

The chain uses TRBV9 and TRBJ2-1; TRBD2 aligns across 11 bases. The V gene end was trimmed by 0 bases and the J gene end by 9 bases; junction bases not matched to a gene: 5. Looked up from germline, CDR1 is SGDLS and CDR2 is YYNGEE. The CDR3 has 15 residues. This CDR3 is CASSVVAGGNSEQFF. The CDR3 nucleotides read TGTGCCAGCAGCGTAGTAGCGGGGGGGAACAGTGAGCAGTTCTTC.

This chain links TRBV10-3 with TRBJ2-2; no definite D call. V dropped 0 bases and J dropped 1 base, with 6 bases sitting between them. The length of the CDR3 is 15 residues. Germline-derived CDR1 and CDR2 are ENHRY and SYGVKD. The CDR3: CAISESTRNTGELFF. The CDR3 coding sequence is TGTGCCATCAGTGAGTCTACGCGGAACACCGGGGAGCTGTTTTTT.

This clonotype was seen a few times. The CDR3 protein is CASSQTGQANEKLFF. CDR3 bases: TGCGCCAGCAGCCAGACAGGGCAAGCTAATGAAAAACTGTTTTTT. The chain employs TRBV4-3 and TRBJ1-4, with 7 bases fitting TRBD1. With 3 bases clipped from V and 3 bases from J, the junction kept 4 bases outside the gene matches. This CDR3 region has 15 residues. Germline CDR1 and CDR2: LGHNA and YSLEER.

The V and J genes are TRBV6-5 and TRBJ1-5, with D maybe TRBD1 (6 bases). CDR1 and CDR2 (germline): MNHEY, SVGAGI. This CDR3 region has 14 residues. Deletions cut 6 bases from V and 2 bases from J, with 11 bases between. In DNA form, the CDR3 reads TGTGCCAGCAGCCCCCACAGGGGCAATCAGCCCCAGCATTTT. Encoded protein: CASSPHRGNQPQHF.

This clonotype was observed a few times. The chain combines TRBV20-1 with TRBJ2-1, with 11 positions matching TRBD2. The V and J ends lost 5 bases and 6 bases, in that order; junction bases with no gene match: 3. The CDR3 totals 13 residues. Per germline, CDR1 DFQATT and CDR2 SNEGSKA (reference sequence). The CDR3 is CSAVAGGRNEQFF. The CDR3 nucleotides are TGCAGTGCTGTAGCGGGGGGGCGCAATGAGCAGTTCTTC.

This clonotype was observed a handful of times. The genes are TRBV2 and TRBJ1-2; tentatively, D is TRBD1 (5 bases). V was cut by 8 bases and J by 6 bases, with 16 bases left in between. The CDR3 consists of 13 residues. From germline, CDR1 is SNHLY and CDR2 FYNNEI. The CDR3 DNA reads TGTGCCAGCCCGCCGGGACCGGACGATGGCTACACCTTC. It codes for CASPPGPDDGYTF. Together with reference TRBV2 and TRBJ1-2, the CDR3 gives the full variable domain: EPEVTQTPSHQVTQMGQEVILRCVPISNHLYFYWYRQILGQKVEFLVSFYNNEISEKSEIFDDQFSVERPDGSNFTLKIRSTKLEDSAMYFCASPPGPDDGYTFGSGTRLTVV.

The chain uses TRBV5-1 and TRBJ2-7; TRBD2 matches at 10 bases. Looked up from germline, CDR1 is SGHRS and CDR2 is YFSETQ. The CDR3 length is 16 residues. The V segment lost 0 bases and the J segment 5 bases; nucleotides outside the gene matches: 8. The chain's CDR3 is CASSLALLAGTNEQYF. The CDR3 bases are TGCGCCAGCAGCTTGGCTTTACTAGCGGGGACTAACGAGCAGTACTTC.

In this sample, this clonotype turned up a few times. The CDR3 reads CASSLQEQGGEKLFF. CDR3 DNA: TGTGCCAGCAGTTTACAGGAGCAGGGGGGTGAAAAACTGTTTTTT. The V call is TRBV12-3 or TRBV12-4, the J call TRBJ1-4; 7 nucleotides match TRBD1. V lost 2 bases to trimming and J lost 7 bases; unmatched junction nucleotides: 7. The CDR3 is made up of 15 amino acids.

This clonotype has only a few counts. The gene calls are TRBV3-1 and TRBJ1-1, with D possibly matching TRBD1 (6 bases). CDR1 and CDR2 from the germline V gene are LGHDT and YNNKEL (reference sequence). V lost 3 bases and J 0 bases, leaving 14 bases between the germline ends. CDR3 length: 16 amino acids. CDR3 DNA sequence: TGTGCCAGCAGCCATTGGGGGCGCCCTATGAACACTGAAGCTTTCTTT. The encoded protein is CASSHWGRPMNTEAFF.

In this sample, this clonotype turned up a few times. The CDR3 DNA is TGTGCCAGCAGCTCGGACAATTCACCCCTCCACTTT. This translates into CASSSDNSPLHF. This chain connects TRBV7-9 to TRBJ1-6, with D hard to call. From germline, CDR1 is SEHNR and CDR2 FQNEAQ (reference sequence). The CDR3 is 12 amino acids. Trimming cost V 4 bases and J 7 bases, with 5 bases left between them.

This clonotype was seen at least ten times. V gene TRBV6-1 combines with J gene TRBJ1-2, with D unresolved. The CDR3 sequence is 11 residues long. Trimming removed 4 bases at V and 4 bases at J, with 4 bases between. Germline loops: CDR1 MNHNS, CDR2 SASEGT. DNA of the CDR3: TGTGCCAGCAGTGGCCTCTATGGCTACACCTTC. Translating it yields CASSGLYGYTF.

The rearrangement joins TRBV11-1 to TRBJ1-1; D is perhaps TRBD1 (5 bases). Germline CDR1 SGHAT, CDR2 FQDESV (reference sequence). Trimming removed 5 bases from V and 4 bases from J, with 17 bases in between. This CDR3 contains 15 residues. CDR3 region: CASSPRDRGATEAFF. The CDR3 DNA reads TGTGCCAGCAGCCCGCGGGATCGAGGGGCCACTGAAGCTTTCTTT.

V gene TRBV7-2 combines with J gene TRBJ1-2; D might be TRBD1 (5 bases). The CDR3 extends over 13 amino acids. Trimming removed 2 bases from V and 6 bases from J, with 10 bases in between. The germline CDR1 and CDR2 sequences are SGHTA and FQGNSA. DNA for the CDR3: TGTGCCAGCAGCTTAACAGGATTCCATGGCTACACCTTC. Its protein product is CASSLTGFHGYTF.

The chain couples TRBV27 to TRBJ2-6; no clear D. The CDR3 length is 17 residues. Germline V gives CDR1 MNHEY, CDR2 SMNVEV (reference sequence). V was trimmed by 2 bases and J by 0 bases, leaving 11 bases between them. The CDR3 sequence is CASSLLGGSSGANVLTF. CDR3 nucleotides: TGTGCCAGCAGTTTACTGGGCGGTTCCTCTGGGGCCAACGTCCTGACTTTC.

The chain is built from TRBV20-1 and TRBJ1-2; D is unclear. This CDR3 region has 13 residues. Trimming shortened V by 0 bases and J by 1 base, and 6 bases separated the two germline ends. CDR1 and CDR2 (germline): DFQATT, SNEGSKA (reference sequence). CDR3 bases: TGCAGTGCTAGAGATACAAGTAACTATGGCTACACCTTC. It encodes CSARDTSNYGYTF.

The chain couples TRBV11-2 to TRBJ2-2; D is perhaps TRBD1 (5 bases). From germline, CDR1 is SGHAT and CDR2 FQNNGV. The V end was cut by 4 bases, the J end by 6 bases, with 6 bases between. This CDR3 spans 12 amino acids. The CDR3, as DNA: TGTGCCAGCAGCTACAGGCCCGGGGAGCTGTTTTTT. Its translation is CASSYRPGELFF.

The V gene is TRBV6-2 or TRBV6-3, the J gene TRBJ2-3, with a tentative D call TRBD2 (5 bases). The CDR3 is 13 amino acids. V was cut by 5 bases and J by 4 bases, with 10 bases left in between. Germline V gene sequence: CDR1 MNHEY, CDR2 SVGEGT. The CDR3 bases are TGTGCCAGCAGTCGACTACCAGCAGATACGCAGTATTTT. Translating it yields CASSRLPADTQYF.

J is TRBJ1-1 and V is TRBV6-2 or TRBV6-3, with a possible D match to TRBD1 (5 bases). CDR1 MNHEY and CDR2 SVGEGT come from the germline V gene. V was trimmed by 0 bases and J by 0 bases, leaving 5 bases between them. There are 14 residues in the CDR3. Written as DNA, the CDR3 is TGTGCCAGCAGTTACTCAGGGGTGAACACTGAAGCTTTCTTT. It codes for CASSYSGVNTEAFF.

The chain uses TRBV15 and TRBJ1-1; D gene ambiguous. V gave up 0 bases and J gave up 2 bases, with 4 bases separating them. The CDR3 is made up of 13 amino acids. Germline CDR1 and CDR2: LNHNV and YYDKDF (reference sequence). The CDR3 DNA is TGTGCCACCAGCAGAGATCATAACACTGAAGCTTTCTTT. This translates into CATSRDHNTEAFF.